These 28 T cell receptor beta chains came from one sample sequenced in a study of CD8 T cells in ankylosing spondylitis. TCRdb independently ran MiXCR on the 5' RACE reads; one entry per CDR3 protein. The table has roughly 260,000 distinct CDR3 sequences, 15% to 25% seen once. The sample taken for sequencing was blood, either unsorted or a sorted T cell fraction (not recorded which). These TCRs come from a male donor with ankylosing spondylitis or in good health (not recorded which).

Many counts were recorded for this clonotype. The gene calls are TRBV6-5 and TRBJ2-1; D gene uncertain. This CDR3 contains 15 residues. The germline gives CDR1 MNHEY, CDR2 SVGAGI. Trimming stripped 0 bases from V and 7 bases from J, with 13 bases between. The CDR3 DNA reads TGTGCCAGCAGTTACTCGGGTGGCTGGGAAAATGAGCAGTTCTTC. Translated: CASSYSGGWENEQFF.

The table lists this clonotype with many counts. The genes are TRBV29-1 and TRBJ2-3; D is unresolved. Germline V lookup: CDR1 SQVTM, CDR2 ANQGSEA. With 2 bases removed from V and 5 bases from J, the gap between germline ends came to 5 bases. The CDR3 loop spans 11 amino acids. The CDR3 reads CSVEILDTQYF. The CDR3 bases are TGCAGCGTTGAAATTTTAGATACGCAGTATTTT.

The table lists this clonotype with a few counts. The V and J genes are TRBV27 and TRBJ1-1; D is ambiguous. The CDR3 is 15 amino acids. CDR1 is MNHEY and CDR2 is SMNVEV in the germline V gene (reference sequence). The ends were cut back, 6 bases at V and 3 bases at J, with 17 bases in the middle. The CDR3 DNA sequence: TGTGCCAGCAGCCTATCCGCGGCAGGCCACACTGAAGCTTTCTTT. Its translation is CASSLSAAGHTEAFF.

This clonotype appeared a few times. The chain couples TRBV14 to TRBJ2-3, with 9 positions matching TRBD1. V trimming: 6 bases; J trimming: 3 bases; junction bases outside the gene matches: 1. CDR1 SGHDN and CDR2 FVKESK come from the germline V gene. This CDR3 has 13 residues. The CDR3 loop is CASRTGGTDTQYF. The CDR3 DNA follows: TGTGCCAGCAGGACAGGGGGAACAGATACGCAGTATTTT.

The rearrangement joins TRBV5-1 to TRBJ2-3; 7 positions match TRBD1. The trim removed 4 bases at V and 4 bases at J, leaving 6 bases unmatched. CDR3 size: 14 residues. Germline-derived CDR1 and CDR2 are SGHRS and YFSETQ. The CDR3 protein is CASSRQGPPDTQYF. In nucleotides, the CDR3 is TGCGCCAGCAGCAGACAGGGTCCCCCAGATACGCAGTATTTT. Full variable domain (rest looked up from reference TRBV5-1 and TRBJ2-3): KAGVTQTPRYLIKTRGQQVTLSCSPISGHRSVSWYQQTPGQGLQFLFEYFSETQRNKGNFPGRFSGRQFSNSRSEMNVSTLELGDSALYLCASSRQGPPDTQYFGPGTRLTVL.

The rearrangement links TRBV28 to TRBJ2-3; 8 nucleotides match TRBD1. CDR3 size: 15 residues. Germline V gives CDR1 MDHEN, CDR2 SYDVKM. V dropped 0 bases and J dropped 2; count of bases not matched to a gene: 1. The CDR3 here is CASSLWDRDTDTQYF. CDR3 bases: TGTGCCAGCAGTTTATGGGACAGGGACACAGATACGCAGTATTTT.

This clonotype has only a few counts. This sequence joins TRBV6-5 and TRBJ1-1, with D perhaps TRBD1 (6 bases). Per the germline V gene, CDR1 is MNHEY and CDR2 is SVGAGI. This CDR3 has 14 residues. The V and J ends lost 2 bases and 4 bases respectively, with 11 bases between them. This CDR3 reads CASSYRGQSTEAFF. The CDR3, as DNA: TGTGCCAGCAGTTACCGAGGACAGTCCACTGAAGCTTTCTTT.

The chain has TRBV12-3 or TRBV12-4 and TRBJ2-5, with TRBD2 matching over 12 bases. This CDR3 contains 14 residues. The V and J ends lost 1 base and 9 bases, in that order; junction bases with no gene match: 3. Here the CDR3 DNA reads TGTGCCAGCAGTTTAGTTACTAGCGGGGGGTCCCAGTACTTC. Amino acid sequence: CASSLVTSGGSQYF.

The sample holds one count of this clonotype. One end of the junction varies from germline; a read error may be responsible. The chain carries TRBV27 and TRBJ2-1, with D possibly TRBD2 on 7 matching bases. The CDR3 runs 17 residues. Germline CDR1 reads MNHEY; CDR2 reads SMNVEV (reference sequence). The CDR3 region has the DNA TGTGCCAACAGTTTATCGGGGGGCCCCTTTTATGTCAATGAGCAGTTCTTC. Encoded protein: CANSLSGGPFYVNEQFF.

The rearrangement joins TRBV28 to TRBJ2-3; D not resolved. The germline V gene has CDR1 MDHEN and CDR2 SYDVKM. The CDR3 contains 14 residues. The V gene lost 2 bases and the J gene lost 1 base, with 7 bases spanning the gap. This CDR3 is CASSLILRTDTQYF. CDR3 nucleotides: TGTGCCAGCAGTTTAATACTCCGCACAGATACGCAGTATTTT.

The chain links TRBV7-2 to TRBJ2-3, with TRBD1 identical over 8 bases. J lost 1 base, V lost 2 bases, and 2 bases had no gene match. Germline V gene data show CDR1 as SGHTA and CDR2 as FQGNSA. The CDR3 runs to 15 residues. CDR3 in amino acids: CASSLPTGGTDTQYF. For the CDR3, the DNA is TGTGCCAGCAGCTTACCGACAGGGGGCACAGATACGCAGTATTTT.

This clonotype was counted only a few times. V is TRBV20-1 and J is TRBJ2-1; 10 bases line up with TRBD2. The CDR3 sequence is 14 residues long. V shed 0 bases, J shed 15 bases, and the junction held 11 bases outside the gene matches. Germline V gene sequence: CDR1 DFQATT, CDR2 SNEGSKA (reference sequence). CDR3 in DNA: TGCAGTGCTAGAGATCAGGGACTAGCGTTGGGTGGGTTCTTC. This encodes CSARDQGLALGGFF.

The chain is built from TRBV5-6 and TRBJ2-3; TRBD2 agrees at 7 bases. CDR1 and CDR2 from the germline V gene are SGHDT and YYEEEE. The CDR3 covers 15 residues. With V trimmed by 4 bases and J by 1 base, 6 bases remained unmatched. The CDR3 DNA follows: TGTGCCAGCAGCCCCGACACTAGCGGCACAGATACGCAGTATTTT. This gives the protein CASSPDTSGTDTQYF.

Only a few counts were recorded for this clonotype. V gene TRBV20-1 combines with J gene TRBJ1-1; perhaps TRBD1 as D (5 bases). V gave up 2 bases and J gave up 10 bases, with 11 bases separating them. This CDR3 has 11 residues. From germline, CDR1 is DFQATT and CDR2 SNEGSKA (reference sequence). The CDR3 spells CSARTGGVAFF. The CDR3 region has the DNA TGCAGTGCTAGAACGGGAGGGGTAGCTTTCTTT.

V gene TRBV3-1 combines with J gene TRBJ2-7; TRBD2 aligns across 10 bases. V lost 3 bases to trimming and J lost 2 bases; unmatched junction nucleotides: 4. Per germline, CDR1 LGHDT and CDR2 YNNKEL (reference sequence). The CDR3 covers 15 residues. CDR3 residues: CASSQQAGGPYEQYV. In DNA, the CDR3 is TGTGCCAGCAGCCAGCAAGCGGGAGGGCCCTACGAGCAGTACGTC.

About this clonotype itself: A read error may produce the germline difference seen at one junction end. This CDR3 is CVSSRGLARNEQFF. The DNA of the CDR3 is TGCGTCAGCAGCCGGGGACTAGCGCGCAATGAGCAGTTCTTC. The V and J genes are TRBV5-1 and TRBJ2-1, with 10 bases aligning to TRBD2. From germline, CDR1 is SGHRS and CDR2 YFSETQ. The CDR3 covers 14 residues.

This chain joins TRBV11-2 and TRBJ2-1; TRBD1 or TRBD2 may be the D gene (5 bases each). The CDR3 is 15 amino acids. The V end was cut by 3 bases, the J end by 5 bases, with 14 bases between. Germline loops: CDR1 SGHAT, CDR2 FQNNGV. This CDR3 is CASSLRGATNNEQFF. In DNA, the CDR3 is TGTGCCAGCAGCTTGAGGGGCGCGACTAACAATGAGCAGTTCTTC.

The rearrangement joins TRBV21-1 to TRBJ2-3. TRBV21-1 is tagged as a pseudogene. The CDR3 contains 17 residues. This CDR3 reads CASSKALRGGYTDTQYF. The DNA for the CDR3 is TGTGCCAGCAGCAAAGCTCTCCGAGGCGGATACACAGATACGCAGTATTTT.

The chain links TRBV5-6 to TRBJ1-1; D is possibly TRBD1 (5 bases). Trimming removed 2 bases at V and 2 bases at J, with 16 bases between. CDR1 is SGHDT and CDR2 is YYEEEE in the germline V gene. The CDR3 loop spans 16 amino acids. CDR3 coding DNA: TGTGCCAGCAGCTTAATACCCGGGGCATCCAACACTGAAGCTTTCTTT. Encoded protein: CASSLIPGASNTEAFF.

This clonotype was seen only a few times. The chain uses TRBV12-3 or TRBV12-4 and TRBJ2-2; D is perhaps TRBD2 (7 bases). This CDR3 has 12 amino acids. V gave up 7 bases and J gave up 5 bases, with 8 bases separating them. The DNA of the CDR3 is TGTGCCAGCAAGGGGGGGACCGGGGAGCTGTTTTTT. Translating gives CASKGGTGELFF.

The gene calls are TRBV12-3 or TRBV12-4 and TRBJ1-5; D call uncertain. The length of the CDR3 is 14 residues. V lost 8 bases to trimming and J lost 4 bases, with 15 bases between them. The CDR3 DNA reads as TGTGCCAGCCGACCCTCCGGAGGTAATCAGCCCCAGCATTTT. Protein: CASRPSGGNQPQHF.

This clonotype was observed at least ten times. The chain uses TRBV4-1 and TRBJ2-5; 8 bases are shared with TRBD1. The CDR3 is 17 residues long. Germline V lookup: CDR1 MGHRA, CDR2 YSYEKL. Trimming at V came to 0 bases and at J to 7 bases, leaving 13 bases not matched to a gene. The CDR3, as DNA: TGCGCCAGCAGCCAAGATGACCTGGGGACAGGTGCCCGGACCCAGTACTTC. This sequence encodes CASSQDDLGTGARTQYF.

J is TRBJ1-2 and V is TRBV19, with D maybe TRBD1 (6 bases). The V and J ends lost 5 bases and 2 bases respectively, with 12 bases between them. The CDR3 consists of 14 residues. Per the germline V gene, CDR1 is LNHDA and CDR2 is SQIVND (reference sequence). Written as DNA, the CDR3 is TGTGCCAGTAGTCCGGGACATAACAACTATGGCTACACCTTC. This sequence encodes CASSPGHNNYGYTF.

The chain uses TRBV11-2 and TRBJ2-1; the match to TRBD2 covers 7 bases. The CDR3 length is 15 residues. The V and J ends lost 4 bases and 6 bases, in that order; junction bases with no gene match: 9. Germline values: CDR1 SGHAT, CDR2 FQNNGV. The CDR3 loop reads CASSWASGELNEQFF. CDR3 in DNA: TGTGCCAGCAGCTGGGCTAGCGGAGAACTCAATGAGCAGTTCTTC.

The chain links TRBV24-1 to TRBJ1-2; 8 nucleotides align to TRBD1. This CDR3 has 15 amino acids. CDR1 is KGHDR and CDR2 is SFDVKD in the germline V gene. J lost 6 bases, V lost 10 bases, and 15 bases had no gene match. In DNA form, the CDR3 reads TGTGCCACGAATTGCAGGGGGCAGGATCCCGATGGCTACACCTTC. Translation: CATNCRGQDPDGYTF.

This clonotype has just a few counts. The rearrangement links TRBV20-1 to TRBJ2-1; 12 bases agree with TRBD2. Germline trimming cut 5 bases from V and 10 bases from J; bases unmatched to any gene: 6. This CDR3 region has 13 residues. Germline lookup yields CDR1 DFQATT and CDR2 SNEGSKA (reference sequence). For the CDR3, the DNA is TGCAGTGCTGGGAAGACTAGCGGGGGAGAGCAGTTCTTC. It codes for CSAGKTSGGEQFF.

The chain links TRBV5-1 to TRBJ2-3; the match to TRBD1 covers 10 bases. Per the germline V gene, CDR1 is SGHRS and CDR2 is YFSETQ. This CDR3 contains 15 residues. The trim removed 3 bases at V and 4 bases at J, leaving 5 bases unmatched. CDR3 in amino acids: CASSSRTGGSDTQYF. CDR3 nucleotides: TGCGCCAGCAGCTCGAGGACAGGGGGATCAGATACGCAGTATTTT.

This clonotype appeared a few times. The chain recombines TRBV6-1 with TRBJ1-4; D remains unclear. V lost 3 bases and J lost 8, with 13 bases in between. CDR1 and CDR2 from the germline V gene are MNHNS and SASEGT. The CDR3 has 14 amino acids. The chain's CDR3 is CASSDIGLGEKLFF. For the CDR3, the DNA is TGTGCCAGCAGTGATATCGGACTCGGGGAAAAACTGTTTTTT.